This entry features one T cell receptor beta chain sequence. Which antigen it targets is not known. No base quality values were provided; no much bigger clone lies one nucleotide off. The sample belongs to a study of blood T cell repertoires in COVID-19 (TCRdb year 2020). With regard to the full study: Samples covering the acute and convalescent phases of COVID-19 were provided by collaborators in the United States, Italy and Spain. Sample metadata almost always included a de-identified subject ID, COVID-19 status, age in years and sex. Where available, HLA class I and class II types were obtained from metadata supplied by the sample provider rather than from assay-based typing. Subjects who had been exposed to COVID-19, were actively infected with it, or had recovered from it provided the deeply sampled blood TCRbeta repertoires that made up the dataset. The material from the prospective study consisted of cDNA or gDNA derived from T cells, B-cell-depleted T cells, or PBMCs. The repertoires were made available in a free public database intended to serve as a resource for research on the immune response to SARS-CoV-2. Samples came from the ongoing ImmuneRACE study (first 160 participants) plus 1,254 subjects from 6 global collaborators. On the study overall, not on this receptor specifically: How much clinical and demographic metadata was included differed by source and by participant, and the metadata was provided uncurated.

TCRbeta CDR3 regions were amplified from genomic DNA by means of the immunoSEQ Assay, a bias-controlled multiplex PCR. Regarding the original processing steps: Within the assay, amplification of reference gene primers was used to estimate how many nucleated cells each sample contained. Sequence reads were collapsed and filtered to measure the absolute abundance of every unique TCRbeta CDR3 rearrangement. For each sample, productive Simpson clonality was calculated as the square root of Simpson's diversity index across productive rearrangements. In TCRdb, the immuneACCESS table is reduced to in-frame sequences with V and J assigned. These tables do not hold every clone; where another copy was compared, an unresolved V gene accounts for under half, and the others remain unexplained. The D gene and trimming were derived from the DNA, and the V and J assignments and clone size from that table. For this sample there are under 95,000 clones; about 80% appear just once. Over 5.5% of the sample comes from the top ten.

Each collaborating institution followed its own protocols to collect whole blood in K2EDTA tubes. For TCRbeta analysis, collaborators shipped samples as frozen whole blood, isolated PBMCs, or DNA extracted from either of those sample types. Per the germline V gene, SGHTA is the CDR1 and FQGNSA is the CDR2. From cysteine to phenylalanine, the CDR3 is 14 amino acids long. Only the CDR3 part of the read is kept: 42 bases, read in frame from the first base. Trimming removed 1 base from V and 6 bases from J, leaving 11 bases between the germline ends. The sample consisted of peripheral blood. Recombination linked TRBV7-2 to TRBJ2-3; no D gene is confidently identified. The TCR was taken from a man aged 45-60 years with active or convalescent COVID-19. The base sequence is TGTGCCAGCAGCTTAGTTGGCAGGCACGATACGCAGTATTTT. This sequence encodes CASSLVGRHDTQYF.